What follows are 6 T cell receptor beta chains derived from one specimen sequenced in a study of cytotoxic CD8 clonotypes in ibrutinib-treated CLL (dated by TCRdb to the early 2020s). Interpreted using the paper, the time point label stands for: approximately 25 months on ibrutinib. The method behind the library was the immunoSEQ multiplex PCR assay. Held by TCRdb, this immuneACCESS table contains in-frame sequences only and omits some clones. Under half of the omission traces to an unresolved V gene where checked; the cause of the rest is unknown. This sample lists 150,000 to 250,000 clones; about two thirds were detected once. The ten largest clones represent around 15% of the sample. The sequenced sample was PBMCs, obtained after 24 months of ibrutinib treatment. The source of these receptors is a human donor with chronic lymphocytic leukemia.

V is TRBV28 and J is TRBJ2-1; possible D gene TRBD2, 7 bases. With 2 bases removed from V and 4 bases from J, the gap between germline ends came to 15 bases. Germline assignment: CDR1 MDHEN and CDR2 SYDVKM. CDR3 length: 16 amino acids. The chain's CDR3 is CASSLRGANRYNEQFF. Here the CDR3 DNA reads TGTGCCAGCAGTTTACGGGGGGCGAATCGGTACAATGAGCAGTTCTTC.

The chain employs TRBV5-8 and TRBJ2-5, with D tentatively TRBD1 or TRBD2 (5 bases each). Trimming took 0 bases from V and 5 from J, leaving 14 bases between them. The germline gives CDR1 SGHTS, CDR2 YDEGEE. The CDR3 length is 15 residues. The CDR3 sequence: CASSLAIAGTETQYF. DNA for the CDR3: TGTGCCAGCAGCTTGGCTATTGCAGGGACGGAGACCCAGTACTTC.

The V call is TRBV10-3, the J call TRBJ2-7; 7 bases line up with TRBD2. V dropped 4 bases and J dropped 7; count of bases not matched to a gene: 10. The CDR3 extends over 14 amino acids. The germline gives CDR1 ENHRY, CDR2 SYGVKD. The CDR3 bases are TGTGCCATCAGTGTCCAGCCCGGGGAGGGGGAGCAGTACTTC. It specifies CAISVQPGEGEQYF.

The V gene is TRBV4-1, the J gene TRBJ2-7, with D maybe TRBD2 (5 bases). The CDR3 totals 12 residues. Deletions cut 4 bases from V and 7 bases from J, with 11 bases between. The germline gives CDR1 MGHRA, CDR2 YSYEKL. The CDR3 sequence is CASSRPGLEQYF. The CDR3 DNA sequence: TGCGCCAGCAGCCGCCCGGGGTTGGAGCAGTACTTC.

V gene TRBV28 combines with J gene TRBJ2-7; D might be TRBD1 (5 bases). This CDR3 region has 15 residues. Trimming took off 6 bases at V and 4 bases at J, with 19 bases between the two ends. The germline V gene encodes CDR1 MDHEN and CDR2 SYDVKM. CDR3 bases: TGTGCCAGCAGGGCGGTAAGGGGCGTACCTTACGAGCAGTACTTC. Translation gives CASRAVRGVPYEQYF.

This chain connects TRBV9 to TRBJ2-5, with TRBD2 matching 9 bases. This CDR3 spans 14 amino acids. Germline CDR1 is SGDLS and CDR2 is YYNGEE. J was trimmed by 1 base and V by 4 bases; bases with no gene match: 2. The chain's CDR3 is CASSLTSGQETQYF. The DNA of the CDR3 is TGTGCCAGCAGCCTGACTAGCGGCCAAGAGACCCAGTACTTC.